This T cell receptor (beta chain) was sequenced during a study of a mutant IDH1 vaccine in newly diagnosed glioma. Study information: Following radiotherapy alone, or alongside temozolomide cycles, vaccination was started after an interval of 4-6 weeks. Patients had received radiotherapy, temozolomide, or both previously, most receiving both.

This table comes from immunoSEQ multiplex PCR, and its TCRdb copy is limited to in-frame clones, with some not included. The table records approximately 11,000 clones, around 82% of them present only once. Concerning this clone itself: Its antigen is currently unknown.

Time point here: week 47, end of study. Topical imiquimod accompanied each vaccine dose, which consisted of 300 ug of mutant IDH1 20-mer peptide. The sequenced sample was PBMCs, obtained from a glioma patient whose treatment included an IDH1 peptide vaccine. This TCR was recovered from a man younger than 40 with glioma.

CDR3 region: CASSVDRGGYTF. CDR3 nucleotides: TGTGCCAGCAGCGTAGACAGGGGTGGCTACACCTTC. The rearrangement links TRBV9 to TRBJ1-2, with 7 bases fitting TRBD1. V trimming: 0 bases; J trimming: 7 bases; junction bases outside the gene matches: 0. The CDR3 is 12 amino acids. Germline V gene lookup returns CDR1 SGDLS and CDR2 YYNGEE.